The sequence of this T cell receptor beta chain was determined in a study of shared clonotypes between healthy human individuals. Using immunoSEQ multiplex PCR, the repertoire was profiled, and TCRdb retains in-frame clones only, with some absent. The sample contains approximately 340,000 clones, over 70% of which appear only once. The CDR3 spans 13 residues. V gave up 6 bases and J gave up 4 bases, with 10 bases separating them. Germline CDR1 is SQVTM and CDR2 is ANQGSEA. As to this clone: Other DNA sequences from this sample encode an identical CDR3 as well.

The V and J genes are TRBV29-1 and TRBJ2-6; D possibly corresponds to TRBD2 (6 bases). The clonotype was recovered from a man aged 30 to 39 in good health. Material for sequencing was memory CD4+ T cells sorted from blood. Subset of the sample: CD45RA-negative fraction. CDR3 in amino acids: CSVAGSGANVLTF. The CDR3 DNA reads TGCAGCGTAGCGGGTTCCGGGGCCAACGTCCTGACTTTC.